The rows below give T cell receptor beta chains drawn from one sample of a study of blood T cell repertoires in COVID-19. The assay was immunoSEQ multiplex PCR, and TCRdb's table has in-frame clones only and misses some. The sample shows under 150,000 clones, about 86% of them seen only once. Sequenced: peripheral blood. All receptors derive from a woman aged 55-75 years with active or convalescent COVID-19. Both conserved end residues are part of each CDR3. A D gene is named only where the DNA matches it firmly. The size field is filled for only some rows; it gives once, few, many or a size class.

clone_size,d_call,v_call,j_call,cdr3_aa,cdr3_nt
once,NA,TRBV6-5,TRBJ1-5,CASSYSGSGQPQHF,TGTGCCAGCAGTTACTCAGGGAGTGGGCAGCCCCAGCATTTT
NA,NA,TRBV7-2,TRBJ2-1,CASSRQVGYEQFF,TGTGCCAGCAGCCGACAGGTTGGGTATGAGCAGTTCTTC
NA,NA,TRBV9,TRBJ2-3,CASSVVGSGTDTQYF,TGTGCCAGCAGCGTAGTGGGTAGCGGCACAGATACGCAGTATTTT
few,NA,TRBV27,TRBJ1-6,CASSSGWHSPLHF,TGTGCCAGCAGTTCAGGGTGGCATTCACCCCTCCACTTT
NA,NA,TRBV5-6,TRBJ2-3,CASSLDPQGRDTQYF,TGTGCCAGCAGCTTGGATCCCCAGGGGAGAGATACGCAGTATTTT
NA,NA,TRBV9,TRBJ2-1,CASSPDDSYNEQFF,TGTGCCAGCAGCCCCGACGACAGTTACAATGAGCAGTTCTTC
NA,TRBD2,TRBV6-4,TRBJ2-1,CASSESTSGGLGLVEQFF,TGTGCCAGCAGTGAGTCCACTAGCGGGGGGCTTGGATTGGTGGAGCAGTTCTTC
NA,NA,TRBV28,TRBJ1-1,CASSLGSRNTEAFF,TGTGCCAGCAGTTTGGGCAGTCGGAACACTGAAGCTTTCTTT
NA,TRBD2,TRBV5-1,TRBJ2-5,CASSSGIAGGRAGETQYF,TGCGCCAGCAGCTCCGGGATTGCTGGCGGGAGGGCCGGGGAGACCCAGTACTTC
NA,TRBD1,TRBV19,TRBJ1-1,CASSQTGGPAEAFF,TGTGCCAGTAGTCAGACAGGGGGCCCGGCTGAAGCTTTCTTT
many,NA,TRBV20-1,TRBJ1-4,CSASPRGASTNEKLFF,TGCAGTGCTAGTCCTCGGGGGGCTTCAACTAATGAAAAACTGTTTTTT
NA,NA,TRBV6-5,TRBJ1-5,CASSSDRYNQPQHF,TGTGCCAGCAGTTCTGACAGGTACAATCAGCCCCAGCATTTT
NA,TRBD1,TRBV7-3,TRBJ2-3,CASSLTGTGAADTQYF,TGTGCCAGCAGCTTAACCGGGACAGGGGCGGCAGATACGCAGTATTTT
once,NA,TRBV27,TRBJ2-4,CASRTLTEGGAKNIQYF,TGTGCCAGCCGTACCTTGACGGAGGGAGGAGCCAAAAACATTCAGTACTTC
NA,NA,TRBV5-1,TRBJ2-1,CASREAGVPDEQFF,TGCGCCAGCAGGGAAGCAGGGGTCCCTGATGAGCAGTTCTTC
NA,TRBD1,TRBV2,TRBJ1-2,CASSRPGTAYGYTF,TGTGCCAGCAGCCGGCCGGGGACAGCCTATGGCTACACCTTC
NA,NA,TRBV5-5,TRBJ2-3,CASSLGDTQYF,TGTGCCAGCAGCCTAGGAGATACGCAGTATTTT
NA,NA,TRBV19,TRBJ2-1,CASSRYNEQFF,TGTGCCAGTAGTCGGTACAATGAGCAGTTCTTC
NA,TRBD2,TRBV6-5,TRBJ2-2,CAIRGSGTGELFF,TGTGCCATTAGGGGTAGCGGGACCGGGGAGCTGTTTTTT
NA,NA,TRBV9,TRBJ2-2,CASSKGGSGISAGELFF,TGTGCCAGCAGCAAAGGGGGGAGCGGGATATCGGCCGGGGAGCTGTTTTTT
NA,TRBD2,TRBV6-2/TRBV6-3,TRBJ2-3,CASSWAQLAGVSDTQYF,TGTGCCAGCAGTTGGGCCCAACTAGCGGGAGTTTCAGATACGCAGTATTTT
NA,TRBD1,TRBV3-1/TRBV3-2,TRBJ2-5,CASSRAPTGRETQYF,TGTGCCAGCAGCCGAGCCCCGACAGGGAGAGAGACCCAGTACTTC
NA,TRBD1,TRBV6-5,TRBJ1-2,CASSSGTGNYGYTF,TGTGCCAGCAGTTCCGGGACAGGGAACTATGGCTACACCTTC
NA,NA,TRBV29-1,TRBJ2-3,CSVEEQVDTQYF,TGCAGCGTTGAAGAACAAGTGGATACGCAGTATTTT
NA,NA,TRBV9,TRBJ2-1,CASSVSVSYNEQFF,TGTGCCAGCAGCGTAAGCGTCTCCTACAATGAGCAGTTCTTC
NA,NA,TRBV6-6,TRBJ2-1,CASSTRASYNEQFF,TGTGCCAGCAGTACCAGGGCGTCCTACAATGAGCAGTTCTTC
few,TRBD1,TRBV5-5,TRBJ1-4,CASSLGTGWRGNEKLFF,TGTGCCAGCAGCTTGGGGACAGGGTGGAGGGGTAATGAAAAACTGTTTTTT
NA,NA,TRBV6-1,TRBJ1-1,CASSEDREGDTEAFF,TGTGCCAGCAGTGAAGACAGGGAAGGGGACACTGAAGCTTTCTTT
NA,NA,TRBV19,TRBJ1-5,CASSTEVGGSNQPQHF,TGTGCCAGTAGTACCGAGGTGGGGGGGAGCAATCAGCCCCAGCATTTT
NA,NA,TRBV28,TRBJ2-7,CASSLSRATGEQYF,TGTGCCAGCAGTCTGTCCAGGGCGACGGGCGAGCAGTACTTC
NA,TRBD2,TRBV7-2,TRBJ2-3,CASSLALAGGTDTQYF,TGTGCCAGCAGCTTAGCTCTAGCGGGGGGCACAGATACGCAGTATTTT
NA,NA,TRBV27,TRBJ1-1,CASSQGFEAFF,TGTGCCAGCAGTCAGGGATTTGAAGCTTTCTTT
NA,NA,TRBV28,TRBJ2-5,CASSQSWGPSKETQYF,TGTGCCAGCAGTCAATCCTGGGGGCCTAGCAAAGAGACCCAGTACTTC
NA,NA,TRBV5-4,TRBJ2-3,CASSLYGTDTQYF,TGTGCCAGCAGCTTGTACGGGACAGATACGCAGTATTTT
NA,NA,TRBV9,TRBJ2-3,CASSVDDLYTQYF,TGTGCCAGCAGCGTTGATGACTTGTATACGCAGTATTTT
NA,TRBD2,TRBV4-3,TRBJ2-4,CASSQGAGAENIQYF,TGCGCCAGCAGCCAAGGAGCGGGAGCGGAGAACATTCAGTACTTC
NA,NA,TRBV6-5,TRBJ2-7,CASSYSETAAYEQYF,TGTGCCAGCAGTTACTCGGAGACAGCAGCCTACGAGCAGTACTTC
NA,NA,TRBV10-3,TRBJ2-3,CAISDGTDTQYF,TGTGCCATCAGTGACGGGACAGATACGCAGTATTTT
NA,TRBD2,TRBV7-2,TRBJ2-7,CASSPREEVYEQYF,TGTGCCAGCAGCCCACGGGAGGAGGTCTACGAGCAGTACTTC
once,NA,TRBV18,TRBJ2-3,CASSVGGADTQYF,TGTGCCAGCTCTGTTGGAGGGGCAGATACGCAGTATTTT
NA,TRBD2,TRBV4-2,TRBJ2-2,CASSPAGGHTGELFF,TGTGCCAGCAGCCCAGCGGGAGGACACACCGGGGAGCTGTTTTTT
once,NA,TRBV19,TRBJ2-3,CASSIEGSRDTQYF,TGTGCCAGTAGTATAGAGGGCAGCCGAGATACGCAGTATTTT
NA,TRBD1,TRBV30,TRBJ1-6,CAWSAGQGNSPLHF,TGTGCCTGGAGTGCGGGACAGGGGAATTCACCCCTCCACTTT
NA,TRBD1,TRBV6-6,TRBJ1-3,CASSPSTGVSGNTIYF,TGTGCCAGCAGCCCCTCAACAGGGGTCTCTGGAAACACCATATATTTT
NA,NA,TRBV5-1,TRBJ1-2,CASSWGPVPQGYGYTF,TGCGCCAGCAGCTGGGGGCCAGTCCCTCAGGGCTATGGCTACACCTTC
NA,NA,TRBV25-1,TRBJ2-3,CASSDPGTSTDTQYF,TGTGCCAGCAGTGATCCCGGGACTAGCACAGATACGCAGTATTTT
NA,TRBD1,TRBV7-8,TRBJ2-1,CASSTTGASPNEQFF,TGTGCCAGCAGCACCACAGGGGCTAGCCCCAATGAGCAGTTCTTC
NA,NA,TRBV29-1,TRBJ2-1,CSARTNEQFF,TGCAGCGCTAGGACTAATGAGCAGTTCTTC
NA,NA,TRBV5-1,TRBJ2-6,CASSLAGVGNSGANVLTF,TGCGCCAGCAGCTTGGCCGGGGTGGGAAACTCTGGGGCCAACGTCCTGACTTTC
NA,NA,TRBV18,TRBJ1-1,CASSPGQYMNTEAFF,TGTGCCAGCTCACCAGGGCAGTACATGAACACTGAAGCTTTCTTT
NA,NA,TRBV7-9,TRBJ2-4,CASSPGAGDIQYF,TGTGCCAGCAGCCCTGGCGCCGGGGACATTCAGTACTTC
NA,TRBD1,TRBV24-1,TRBJ2-5,CATSNGQGIWETQYF,TGTGCCACCAGTAATGGACAGGGTATATGGGAGACCCAGTACTTC